This passage covers 24 T cell receptor beta chains from one sample sequenced in a study of T cell repertoires in cytomegalovirus infection. TCRdb re-called the reads through MiXCR, storing one row per CDR3 protein. This repertoire shows 400,000 or so distinct CDR3 sequences, approximately 18% found once; its top ten account for roughly 9%. Material for sequencing was PBMCs. The origin of the receptors is a human donor in good health (CMV status not recorded). Some clones in this sample may be carry-over from other donors' samples.

This clonotype was picked up many times. This CDR3 is CASSLPTGSGISPLHF. Here the CDR3 DNA reads TGTGCCAGCAGCTTACCAACAGGGAGCGGGATTTCACCCCTCCACTTT. The rearrangement joins TRBV7-9 to TRBJ1-6, with D maybe TRBD1 (6 bases). The CDR3 spans 16 residues. The V end lost 2 bases, the J end lost 9 bases, and 17 bases lay between the germline ends. The germline V gene has CDR1 SEHNR and CDR2 FQNEAQ (reference sequence).

Many counts were recorded for this clonotype. This chain uses TRBV6-2 or TRBV6-3 with TRBJ1-5, with 9 bases identical to TRBD1. The CDR3 has 14 residues. V lost 6 bases to trimming and J lost 7 bases; unmatched junction nucleotides: 7. The germline V gene has CDR1 MNHEY and CDR2 SVGEGT. CDR3 residues: CASRGTGHGQPQHF. The CDR3 nucleotides are TGTGCCAGCAGGGGGACAGGGCATGGACAGCCCCAGCATTTT.

The table lists this clonotype with a few counts. V is TRBV12-3 or TRBV12-4 and J is TRBJ2-2; maybe TRBD1 (6 bases). V lost 3 bases to trimming and J lost 3 bases, with 11 bases between them. The CDR3 extends over 15 amino acids. CDR3 in amino acids: CASSLHRVDTGELFF. The DNA of the CDR3 is TGTGCCAGCAGTTTGCACAGGGTGGACACCGGGGAGCTGTTTTTT.

A remark on this clonotype: A read error may be the cause here, since a much bigger clone is one base away. This sequence joins TRBV7-2 and TRBJ1-1; D gene uncertain. Trimming cost V 1 base and J 4 bases, with 10 bases left between them. The V gene's germline CDR1 is SGHTA and CDR2 FQGNSA. The CDR3 has 14 residues. CDR3 sequence reads: CASSLGAGFTEAFF. The CDR3 bases are TGTGCCAGCAGCTTAGGCGCGGGGTTCACTGAAGCTTTCTTT.

Of note for this clonotype: Sequence at one end of the junction differs from germline and may be a read error. V usage is TRBV7-2 and J usage is TRBJ1-1, with D possibly TRBD1 on 5 matching bases. The V gene's germline CDR1 is SGHTA and CDR2 FQGNSA. The CDR3 sequence is 17 residues long. The CDR3 nucleotides are TGTGCCAGCAGCCTAGCGGGGCAGGTTTTTACGAACACTGAAGCTTTCTTT. Its protein is CASSLAGQVFTNTEAFF.

The sample holds a few counts of this clonotype. CDR3 sequence reads: CASCKRGIDTQYF. CDR3 bases: TGTGCCAGCTGTAAGCGGGGAATAGATACGCAGTATTTT. The V gene is TRBV28, the J gene TRBJ2-3; 7 bases are shared with TRBD2. V lost 8 bases, J lost 5 bases, and 7 bases stayed unmatched. The germline gives CDR1 MDHEN, CDR2 SYDVKM. CDR3 length: 13 amino acids.

There are a few counts of this clonotype. This chain connects TRBV7-6 to TRBJ1-6; 10 bases match TRBD1. After removal of 5 bases from V and 6 bases from J, the junction contained 4 bases not matched to a gene. The CDR3 is 15 amino acids. Germline CDR1 reads SGHVS; CDR2 reads FNYEAQ. CDR3 region: CASSRGQGVNSPLHF. DNA for the CDR3: TGTGCCAGCAGCCGAGGACAGGGGGTTAATTCACCCCTCCACTTT.

The V gene is TRBV2, the J gene TRBJ1-2; 12 bases are a match to TRBD1. Looked up from germline, CDR1 is SNHLY and CDR2 is FYNNEI. With 6 bases clipped from V and 9 bases from J, the junction kept 17 bases outside the gene matches. This CDR3 has 17 amino acids. The CDR3 spells CASSYHHQGQGAERYTF. CDR3 sequence (DNA): TGTGCCAGCAGCTACCACCACCAGGGACAGGGGGCCGAGCGCTACACCTTC.

This clonotype has a handful of counts. It may be a read error: a sequence one base away is much more abundant. The rearrangement joins TRBV2 to TRBJ2-5, with 8 bases aligning to TRBD2. CDR1 is SNHLY and CDR2 is FYNNEI in the germline V gene. The CDR3 contains 13 residues. Unmatched junction bases numbered 1, after V lost 6 bases and J lost 1 base. The CDR3 spells CASSGTSQETQYF. DNA of the CDR3: TGTGCCAGCAGCGGGACTAGCCAAGAGACCCAGTACTTC.

The chain has TRBV12-3 or TRBV12-4 and TRBJ1-1; no clear D gene. The CDR3 length is 14 residues. Trimming shortened V by 2 bases and J by 4 bases, and 11 bases separated the two germline ends. CDR3 in DNA: TGTGCCAGCAGTTTACGAGGTGTGAGCACTGAAGCTTTCTTT. Translated, it gives CASSLRGVSTEAFF.

This clonotype occurred many times. This chain links TRBV7-8 with TRBJ2-5, with 12 positions matching TRBD2. This CDR3 contains 17 residues. The germline CDR1 and CDR2 sequences are SGHVS and FQNEAQ. V shed 5 bases, J shed 5 bases, and the junction held 12 bases outside the gene matches. CDR3 DNA sequence: TGTGCCAGCAGCAGACAGGGACTAGCGGGTTCGGGGGAGACCCAGTACTTC. Translating gives CASSRQGLAGSGETQYF.

This clonotype was observed a few times. The rearrangement uses TRBV7-2 and TRBJ1-2; D is perhaps TRBD1 (5 bases). Trimming took 4 bases from V and 7 from J, leaving 16 bases between them. The germline CDR1 and CDR2 sequences are SGHTA and FQGNSA. This CDR3 contains 14 residues. CDR3 DNA sequence: TGTGCCAGCAGCTCCCCCCCAGGGCTTGCTGGCTACACCTTC. This codes for CASSSPPGLAGYTF.

The chain recombines TRBV20-1 with TRBJ2-1; D is ambiguous. Deletions cut 4 bases from V and 7 bases from J, with 17 bases between. Per the germline V gene, CDR1 is DFQATT and CDR2 is SNEGSKA (reference sequence). The length of the CDR3 is 14 residues. CDR3 bases: TGCAGTGCTATGACCTTGTGGCCCTCTAATGAGCAGTTCTTC. Translating it yields CSAMTLWPSNEQFF.

This clonotype was picked up a small number of times. The chain links TRBV28 to TRBJ1-3; D remains unclear. Trimming left V 3 bases short and J 1 base short, with 10 bases between. CDR1 is MDHEN and CDR2 is SYDVKM in the germline V gene. The CDR3 has 15 residues. DNA of the CDR3: TGTGCCAGCAGTTTGGGGATAAAGTCTGGAAACACCATATATTTT. Translated, it gives CASSLGIKSGNTIYF.

The CDR3 sequence: CASKRVSSYNSPLHF. The CDR3 region has the DNA TGTGCCAGCAAGAGGGTGAGCTCCTATAATTCACCCCTCCACTTT. The gene calls are TRBV28 and TRBJ1-6; the D is unclear. Trimming took off 7 bases at V and 0 bases at J, with 10 bases between the two ends. The CDR3 has 15 residues. Per germline, CDR1 MDHEN and CDR2 SYDVKM.

In its sample, this clonotype was seen a few times. The chain employs TRBV5-1 and TRBJ2-3; D gene uncertain. The CDR3 covers 14 residues. The germline V gene encodes CDR1 SGHRS and CDR2 YFSETQ. Trimming removed 0 bases from V and 2 bases from J, with 7 bases in between. CDR3 sequence: CASSLDGTTDTQYF. CDR3 DNA: TGCGCCAGCAGCTTGGACGGAACCACAGATACGCAGTATTTT.

The DNA of the CDR3 is TGTGCCAGTAGCGAGGGGATTGAGCAGTTCTTC. Its translation: CASSEGIEQFF. The chain has TRBV19 and TRBJ2-1; D may correspond to TRBD1 or TRBD2 (5 bases each). The germline V and J ends were trimmed by 6 bases and 9 bases, with 9 bases remaining between them. Germline CDR1 LNHDA, CDR2 SQIVND (reference sequence). This CDR3 is 11 amino acids long.

This clonotype was detected only a few times. The genes are TRBV4-3 and TRBJ2-5, with TRBD2 matching over 9 bases. V was pared by 0 bases and J by 9 bases, with 5 bases of the junction left unmatched. Per the germline V gene, CDR1 is LGHNA and CDR2 is YSLEER. This CDR3 is 14 amino acids long. The CDR3 DNA follows: TGCGCCAGCAGCCAAGACTCCAGCGGGGGGCCCCAGTACTTC. This codes for CASSQDSSGGPQYF.

There are a few counts of this clonotype. The chain links TRBV7-8 to TRBJ1-4; TRBD1 agrees at 8 bases. The CDR3 is 15 amino acids. V was pared by 5 bases and J by 3 bases, with 5 bases of the junction left unmatched. Germline V gene data show CDR1 as SGHVS and CDR2 as FQNEAQ. The CDR3 DNA follows: TGTGCCAGCAGCGCGGGACAGGAGGCTAATGAAAAACTGTTTTTT. Translated: CASSAGQEANEKLFF.

This clonotype has more than one count but fewer than ten. The chain links TRBV9 to TRBJ1-4; D perhaps matches TRBD1 (5 bases). Germline V lookup: CDR1 SGDLS, CDR2 YYNGEE. This CDR3 contains 16 residues. With 0 bases removed from V and 7 bases from J, the gap between germline ends came to 16 bases. DNA for the CDR3: TGTGCCAGCAGCGTAGCTACAGGAGGGCTTCTTGAAAAACTGTTTTTT. Residues: CASSVATGGLLEKLFF.

The chain is built from TRBV20-1 and TRBJ2-7; D unresolved. Germline-derived CDR1 and CDR2 are DFQATT and SNEGSKA (reference sequence). The CDR3 totals 11 residues. Trimming shortened V by 3 bases and J by 2 bases, and 5 bases separated the two germline ends. The CDR3 protein is CSARAAYEQYF. Written as DNA, the CDR3 is TGCAGTGCTAGGGCAGCCTACGAGCAGTACTTC.

This clonotype was found many times. This chain connects TRBV7-6 to TRBJ1-1; weak D call: TRBD1 (6 bases). V dropped 5 bases and J dropped 0 bases, with 10 bases sitting between them. Per germline, CDR1 SGHVS and CDR2 FNYEAQ. This CDR3 has 14 amino acids. Here the CDR3 reads CASSPRGMNTEAFF. The CDR3 bases are TGTGCCAGCAGCCCCAGGGGTATGAACACTGAAGCTTTCTTT.

This clonotype was found a few times. The J gene is TRBJ2-1, the V gene TRBV5-1; 7 bases agree with TRBD2. With 6 bases clipped from V and 5 bases from J, the junction kept 8 bases outside the gene matches. Germline V lookup: CDR1 SGHRS, CDR2 YFSETQ. The CDR3 is 14 amino acids. CDR3 sequence reads: CASNPGLSDNEQFF. The CDR3 DNA is TGCGCCAGCAACCCGGGACTATCAGACAATGAGCAGTTCTTC.

Concerning this clonotype itself: The conserved closing phenylalanine or tryptophan is absent in this CDR3, likely reflecting a read error. This sequence joins TRBV7-8 and TRBJ2-7, with TRBD2 matching over 9 bases. CDR1 and CDR2 (germline): SGHVS, FQNEAQ. The CDR3 covers 15 residues. V shed 1 base, J shed 4 bases, and the junction held 5 bases outside the gene matches. Here the CDR3 DNA reads TGTGCCAGCAGCTTAGTGGCGGGAGGGACATACGAGCAGTACATC. Protein product: CASSLVAGGTYEQYI.